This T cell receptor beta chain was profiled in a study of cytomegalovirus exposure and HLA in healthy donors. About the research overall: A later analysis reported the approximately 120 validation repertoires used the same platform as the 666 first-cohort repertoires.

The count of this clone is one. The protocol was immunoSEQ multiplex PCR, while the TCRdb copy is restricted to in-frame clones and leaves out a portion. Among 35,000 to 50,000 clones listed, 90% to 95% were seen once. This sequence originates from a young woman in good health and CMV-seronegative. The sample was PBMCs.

The CDR3 here is CASSSDREWNEQFF. CDR3 bases: TGTGCCAGCAGTTCCGACAGGGAGTGGAATGAGCAGTTCTTC. The rearrangement links TRBV27 to TRBJ2-1; 7 bases match TRBD1. Germline V lookup: CDR1 MNHEY, CDR2 SMNVEV (reference sequence). The CDR3 runs 14 residues. Losses at the gene ends were 4 bases for V and 7 bases for J; bases not matched to a gene: 7.